A single sample is the source of the 18 T cell receptor beta chains below, sequenced in a study of shared clonotypes between healthy human individuals (dated by TCRdb to 2018 to 2021). Library preparation employed the immunoSEQ multiplex PCR assay. The immuneACCESS repertoire file appears here via TCRdb, limited to in-frame rearrangements. These files lack a portion of the clones; in checked studies, under half of the deficit traces to unresolved V genes, and the cause of the others is not known. This sample holds roughly 2.4 million clones; approximately 96% were observed only once. The top ten clonotypes cover 0.1% to 0.15% of the sample. Input material: naive CD4+ T cells sorted from blood. The sample's cell subset or site, from its label and the paper: CD45RA+ positively selected. The receptor source for this set is a man aged 18 to 29 in good health.

The rearrangement uses TRBV5-1 and TRBJ1-2, with 12 bases matching TRBD1. Per germline, CDR1 SGHRS and CDR2 YFSETQ. The CDR3 is made up of 17 amino acids. The V and J ends lost 4 bases and 2 bases, in that order; junction bases with no gene match: 9. CDR3 in DNA: TGCGCCAGCAGCCTGGGACAGGGGGCTAACATCAACTATGGCTACACCTTC. It is translated as CASSLGQGANINYGYTF.

The genes are TRBV7-8 and TRBJ2-7, with D unresolved. The V gene lost 2 bases and the J gene lost 3 bases, with 14 bases spanning the gap. The germline gives CDR1 SGHVS, CDR2 FQNEAQ. This CDR3 contains 15 residues. The DNA of the CDR3 is TGTGCCAGCAGCTTAAGTGCAGGCCCAAACTACGAGCAGTACTTC. The encoded protein is CASSLSAGPNYEQYF.

The genes are TRBV4-3 and TRBJ2-3, with D unresolved. CDR3 length: 14 amino acids. The V end was cut by 1 base, the J end by 3 bases, with 8 bases between. CDR1 and CDR2 (germline): LGHNA, YSLEER. CDR3 bases: TGCGCCAGCAGCCAAGCCTACAAGACAGATACGCAGTATTTT. Translation: CASSQAYKTDTQYF.

V usage is TRBV7-2 and J usage is TRBJ2-5; weak D call: TRBD1 (5 bases). The CDR3 length is 12 residues. V was clipped by 6 bases and J by 2 bases, with 7 bases between them. Germline values: CDR1 SGHTA, CDR2 FQGNSA. The CDR3 DNA reads as TGTGCCAGCAGGAGGACACAAGAGACCCAGTACTTC. This codes for CASRRTQETQYF.

The chain uses TRBV6-5 and TRBJ1-1; D unclear. CDR1 and CDR2 (germline): MNHEY, SVGAGI. The CDR3 has 12 residues. V was pared by 1 base and J by 0 bases, with 0 bases between. The CDR3 region is CASSYLNTEAFF. CDR3 in DNA: TGTGCCAGCAGTTACTTGAACACTGAAGCTTTCTTT.

The chain couples TRBV7-3 to TRBJ2-1; TRBD2 agrees at 11 bases. This CDR3 is built from 16 residues. CDR1 SGHTA and CDR2 FQGTGA come from the germline V gene. Trimming at V came to 0 bases and at J to 4 bases, leaving 2 bases not matched to a gene. DNA of the CDR3: TGTGCCAGCAGCTTAACTCTAGCGGGGGGTTACAATGAGCAGTTCTTC. This encodes CASSLTLAGGYNEQFF.

This chain connects TRBV7-2 to TRBJ2-2; D is possibly TRBD2 (5 bases). V dropped 5 bases and J dropped 5 bases, with 9 bases sitting between them. This CDR3 comprises 13 residues. Germline loops: CDR1 SGHTA, CDR2 FQGNSA. Here the CDR3 DNA reads TGTGCCAGCAGCGGGAGTATTACCGGGGAGCTGTTTTTT. It translates to CASSGSITGELFF.

As concerns this clone: Other DNA sequences in the sample encode the same CDR3. The rearrangement joins TRBV7-2 to TRBJ2-7, with 9 positions matching TRBD1. Trimming at V came to 5 bases and at J to 4 bases, leaving 9 bases not matched to a gene. Germline assignment: CDR1 SGHTA and CDR2 FQGNSA. The CDR3 totals 15 residues. CDR3 amino acids: CASSTRQGGSYEQYF. In DNA, the CDR3 is TGTGCCAGCAGCACCCGACAGGGGGGATCGTACGAGCAGTACTTC. The variable domain in full, completed from reference TRBV7-2 and TRBJ2-7, reads GAGVSQSPSNKVTEKGKDVELRCDPISGHTALYWYRQSLGQGLEFLIYFQGNSAPDKSGLPSDRFSAERTGGSVSTLTIQRTQQEDSAVYLCASSTRQGGSYEQYFGPGTRLTVT.

The chain has TRBV19 and TRBJ1-2; 7 nucleotides line up with TRBD1. The germline gives CDR1 LNHDA, CDR2 SQIVND (reference sequence). CDR3 size: 15 residues. Trimming removed 3 bases from V and 8 bases from J; junction bases left unmatched: 12. This chain's CDR3 is CASSIPLTGRRGYTF. CDR3 nucleotides: TGTGCCAGTAGTATCCCTCTGACAGGGAGAAGAGGCTACACCTTC.

The gene calls are TRBV28 and TRBJ1-4, with no clear D. Trimming left V 2 bases short and J 1 base short, with 8 bases between. Germline V gene sequence: CDR1 MDHEN, CDR2 SYDVKM. The CDR3 consists of 15 residues. CDR3 amino acids: CASSLSGVTNEKLFF. The CDR3 coding sequence is TGTGCCAGCAGTTTAAGCGGGGTAACTAATGAAAAACTGTTTTTT.

The rearrangement links TRBV5-1 to TRBJ2-7; 8 positions match TRBD2. The germline gives CDR1 SGHRS, CDR2 YFSETQ. Trimming cost V 7 bases and J 6 bases; bases outside gene matches: 12. This CDR3 is built from 14 residues. The CDR3 nucleotides are TGCGCCAGCGTAAGGAGAGCGGGAGAAGGCGAGCAGTACTTC. It is translated as CASVRRAGEGEQYF.

About this clone: The sample has other DNA sequences that encode this CDR3 too. V and J are TRBV5-1 and TRBJ2-5; TRBD2 agrees at 7 bases. The V gene's germline CDR1 is SGHRS and CDR2 YFSETQ. J was trimmed by 4 bases and V by 0 bases; bases with no gene match: 6. The CDR3 is 15 residues long. The CDR3: CASSLEASGGETQYF. CDR3 nucleotides: TGCGCCAGCAGCTTGGAGGCTAGCGGAGGAGAGACCCAGTACTTC. Full variable domain (outside the CDR3, taken from reference TRBV5-1 and TRBJ2-5): KAGVTQTPRYLIKTRGQQVTLSCSPISGHRSVSWYQQTPGQGLQFLFEYFSETQRNKGNFPGRFSGRQFSNSRSEMNVSTLELGDSALYLCASSLEASGGETQYFGPGTRLLVL.

The V call is TRBV28, the J call TRBJ1-4, with a possible D match to TRBD1 (6 bases). The V and J ends lost 2 bases and 7 bases respectively, with 11 bases between them. Germline-derived CDR1 and CDR2 are MDHEN and SYDVKM. The CDR3 sequence is 14 residues long. The chain's CDR3 is CASSLGGASEKLFF. CDR3 DNA: TGTGCCAGCAGTTTAGGGGGGGCGAGTGAAAAACTGTTTTTT.

This chain links TRBV5-4 with TRBJ2-7; 10 bases are shared with TRBD2. The ends lost 4 bases at V and 5 bases at J; junction bases unmatched: 9. The CDR3 loop spans 15 amino acids. The germline gives CDR1 SGHNT, CDR2 YYREEE (reference sequence). The chain's CDR3 is CASSVGASGRDEQYF. The CDR3 nucleotides read TGTGCCAGCAGCGTTGGGGCTAGCGGGAGAGACGAGCAGTACTTC.

The V gene is TRBV7-8, the J gene TRBJ1-4, with TRBD1 identical over 7 bases. Germline assignment: CDR1 SGHVS and CDR2 FQNEAQ. This CDR3 comprises 16 residues. The ends lost 5 bases at V and 3 bases at J; junction bases unmatched: 9. The DNA of the CDR3 is TGTGCCAGCAGCCGAAGGACGGGACAGTCTAATGAAAAACTGTTTTTT. This translates into CASSRRTGQSNEKLFF.

This clone was observed once. The rearrangement links TRBV5-6 to TRBJ1-2; D gene uncertain. V lost 4 bases to trimming and J lost 2 bases, with 12 bases between them. Germline CDR1 is SGHDT and CDR2 is YYEEEE. This CDR3 has 14 amino acids. The CDR3 here is CASSQEHQNYGYTF. The CDR3 DNA reads as TGTGCCAGCAGCCAGGAGCATCAGAACTATGGCTACACCTTC.

This chain joins TRBV5-1 and TRBJ1-1; perhaps TRBD1 as D (6 bases). Germline CDR1 SGHRS, CDR2 YFSETQ. The CDR3 extends over 16 amino acids. V shed 0 bases and J shed 3 bases, with 15 bases lying between them. In nucleotides, the CDR3 is TGCGCCAGCAGCTTGGAGGGGGGCGGAGGGTACACTGAAGCTTTCTTT. Its translation is CASSLEGGGGYTEAFF.

The chain combines TRBV5-8 with TRBJ1-3, with a tentative D call TRBD1 (6 bases). This CDR3 is built from 15 residues. CDR1 and CDR2 (germline): SGHTS, YDEGEE. The V end lost 4 bases, the J end lost 3 bases, and 14 bases lay between the germline ends. The DNA of the CDR3 is TGTGCCAGCAGCCGCTGGGGGCTTGATGGAAACACCATATATTTT. Amino acids: CASSRWGLDGNTIYF. Based on the CDR3 plus reference TRBV5-8 and TRBJ1-3, the full variable domain is EAGVTQSPTHLIKTRGQQATLRCSPISGHTSVYWYQQALGLGLQFLLWYDEGEERNRGNFPPRFSGRQFPNYSSELNVNALELEDSALYLCASSRWGLDGNTIYFGEGSWLTVV.